Presented here are 3 T cell receptor beta chains from one specimen sequenced in a study of blood T cell repertoires in COVID-19. Produced via immunoSEQ multiplex PCR; TCRdb's table is partial and in-frame only. The table has 55,000 to 70,000 clones, around 86% seen once. The sample was peripheral blood. These TCRs come from a woman under 30 with acute or convalescent COVID-19.

The chain carries TRBV5-4 and TRBJ1-2; D call uncertain. The CDR3 length is 14 residues. The germline V gene has CDR1 SGHNT and CDR2 YYREEE (reference sequence). The V end was cut by 4 bases, the J end by 3 bases, with 13 bases between. The DNA of the CDR3 is TGTGCCAGCAGCGGTGGAACAGCATACTATGGCTACACCTTC. This codes for CASSGGTAYYGYTF. The complete variable domain, with remaining parts taken from reference TRBV5-4 and TRBJ1-2, reads ETGVTQSPTHLIKTRGQQVTLRCSSQSGHNTVSWYQQALGQGPQFIFQYYREEENGRGNFPPRFSGLQFPNYSSELNVNALELDDSALYLCASSGGTAYYGYTFGSGTRLTVV.

J is TRBJ2-7 and V is TRBV5-1; 11 bases are a match to TRBD1. CDR1 SGHRS and CDR2 YFSETQ come from the germline V gene. CDR3 length: 16 residues. With 0 bases clipped from V and 2 bases from J, the junction kept 4 bases outside the gene matches. CDR3 DNA sequence: TGCGCCAGCAGCTTGGATCCGGGACAGGGGGCCTACGAGCAGTACTTC. Translation: CASSLDPGQGAYEQYF. The full variable domain, rest sourced from reference TRBV5-1 and TRBJ2-7, is KAGVTQTPRYLIKTRGQQVTLSCSPISGHRSVSWYQQTPGQGLQFLFEYFSETQRNKGNFPGRFSGRQFSNSRSEMNVSTLELGDSALYLCASSLDPGQGAYEQYFGPGTRLTVT.

The J gene is TRBJ2-3, the V gene TRBV10-3; the match to TRBD2 covers 8 bases. V lost 0 bases to trimming and J lost 3 bases; unmatched junction nucleotides: 2. The CDR3 contains 15 residues. Germline V CDR1 and CDR2: ENHRY, SYGVKD. Here the CDR3 reads CAISESPGGTDTQYF. As DNA, the CDR3 is TGTGCCATCAGTGAGTCGCCGGGGGGGACAGATACGCAGTATTTT.